A selection of T cell receptor beta chains follows, all from one sample in a study of shared clonotypes between healthy human individuals. Here immunoSEQ multiplex PCR was the method, and the copy in TCRdb shows in-frame clones only, minus some. The sample lists millions of clones; about 92% were seen once. The sample taken for sequencing was naive CD4+ T cells sorted from blood. Every receptor here comes from a man aged 18 to 30 in good health. The CDR3 runs from the conserved cysteine through the conserved F or W. D genes are given only for firm matches. Some rows mark clone size as missing; the rest say once, few, many or name a class of expanded clone.

-	-	TRBV5-4	TRBJ1-2	TGTGCCAGCAGCTTTCCGGGACAAAACTATGGCTACACCTTC	CASSFPGQNYGYTF
few	TRBD1	TRBV10-3	TRBJ1-1	TGTGCCATCAGGGGACAGGAGATTGAAGCTTTCTTT	CAIRGQEIEAFF
-	-	TRBV9	TRBJ2-7	TGTGCCAGCAGCGTAGCTTGGGACCCCCAGTGGGAGCAGTACTTC	CASSVAWDPQWEQYF
-	TRBD1	TRBV4-1	TRBJ2-1	TGCGCCAGCAGCCAGCCCCACCGGGACAGGGCAGGCAATGAGCAGTTCTTC	CASSQPHRDRAGNEQFF
-	TRBD1	TRBV18	TRBJ2-7	TGTGCCAGCTCCCCAGGGGACAGCGATTTGAGGGAGCAGTACTTC	CASSPGDSDLREQYF
-	TRBD1	TRBV28	TRBJ1-6	TGTGCCAGCAGTTTGGACAGGCGCGATTCACCCCTCCACTTT	CASSLDRRDSPLHF
-	-	TRBV20-1	TRBJ1-2	TGCAGTGCACCCGTGGCATATGGCTACACCTTC	CSAPVAYGYTF
-	-	TRBV6-6	TRBJ2-1	TGTGCCAGCAGCATAAGGACAGGAGGGTTCAATGAGCAGTTCTTC	CASSIRTGGFNEQFF
-	-	TRBV7-2	TRBJ1-1	TGTGCCAGCAGCTTAGCACTTATGAACACTGAAGCTTTCTTT	CASSLALMNTEAFF
-	-	TRBV7-2	TRBJ2-2	TGTGCCAGCAGCTTGGCTCTGGGGCCGAACACCGGGGAGCTGTTTTTT	CASSLALGPNTGELFF
-	-	TRBV4-1	TRBJ1-1	TGCGCCAGCAGGGGTATGGCTGAAGCTTTCTTT	CASRGMAEAFF
-	TRBD1	TRBV6-5	TRBJ2-7	TGTGCCAGCAGTAGGGACAGAAAGACCTACGAGCAGTACTTC	CASSRDRKTYEQYF
-	-	TRBV30	TRBJ2-1	TGTGCCTGCTCGGGCCGGAGGAATGAGCAGTTCTTC	CACSGRRNEQFF
once	TRBD2	TRBV14	TRBJ2-1	TGTGCCAGCAGCCAACTAGCGGGGGCCACCCCGGAGGAATTCTTC	CASSQLAGATPEEFF
-	TRBD2	TRBV19	TRBJ2-3	TGTGCCAGCGGGACTAGCCTAATGGATACGCAGTATTTT	CASGTSLMDTQYF
-	-	TRBV7-2	TRBJ2-3	TGTGCCAGCAGCTTAGTCGTTCGCGGGGCGGGAGATACGCAGTATTTT	CASSLVVRGAGDTQYF
-	TRBD1	TRBV7-2	TRBJ1-2	TGTGCCAGCAGCTTTCCGGGACAGGGAGGTGGCTATGGCTACACCTTC	CASSFPGQGGGYGYTF
-	-	TRBV18	TRBJ2-3	TGTGCCAGCTCACGACCGGGATCAGATACGCAGTATTTT	CASSRPGSDTQYF
-	-	TRBV2	TRBJ1-4	TGTGCCAGCAGTGATGGCAGGGTGTCTAATGAAAAACTGTTTTTT	CASSDGRVSNEKLFF
-	-	TRBV2	TRBJ1-2	TGTGCCAGCAGTGAGGGGGGCAGGGTGGCAGGCTACACCTTC	CASSEGGRVAGYTF
-	-	TRBV30	TRBJ1-2	TGTGCCTGGAGTGTACAAGCTAACTATGGCTACACCTTC	CAWSVQANYGYTF
-	TRBD1	TRBV5-1	TRBJ1-2	TGCGCCAGCAGCTTGGAGCCGGGACAGGGGGTAGATGGCTACACCTTC	CASSLEPGQGVDGYTF
-	TRBD2	TRBV7-8	TRBJ2-7	TGTGCCAGCAACATGATACTAGCGGGGGGGCCGGAGTCGGCGAACGAGCAGTACTTC	CASNMILAGGPESANEQYF
-	-	TRBV18	TRBJ2-7	TGTGCCAGCTCCCCCGGAAGAATCAACGAGCAGTACTTC	CASSPGRINEQYF
-	-	TRBV19	TRBJ2-2	TGTGCCAGTACCTCTGGTTCTGCATGGACCGGGGAGCTGTTTTTT	CASTSGSAWTGELFF
-	-	TRBV9	TRBJ2-7	TGTGCCAGCAGCGACCCATGGGCCTTCTTCTCCTACGAGCAGTACTTC	CASSDPWAFFSYEQYF
-	TRBD2	TRBV6-6	TRBJ2-1	TGTGCCAGCAGTTGGACTAGCGGGCCATACAATGAGCAGTTCTTC	CASSWTSGPYNEQFF